This T cell receptor (beta chain) comes out of a study of T cell responses to AZD1222 COVID-19 vaccine. Study observations and caveats: Baseline antibody screening turned up just six or seven seropositive AZD1222 recipients.

Remarks on this clone: Its antigen is not identified.

Using immunoSEQ multiplex PCR, the repertoire was profiled, and TCRdb retains in-frame clones only, with some absent. The data hold about 22,000 clones, with approximately 79% observed a single time. Germline V gives CDR1 MDHEN, CDR2 SYDVKM. CDR3 length: 15 amino acids. The V and J ends lost 7 bases and 7 bases respectively, with 20 bases between them. This specimen consisted of peripheral blood, obtained on day 0 of AZD1222 vaccination. This chain connects TRBV28 to TRBJ2-1; D possibly corresponds to TRBD2 (6 bases). This receptor was obtained from an adult in good health. The CDR3 loop reads CASNYFSGPRNEQFF. CDR3 coding DNA: TGTGCCAGCAACTATTTTAGCGGCCCTAGGAATGAGCAGTTCTTC.